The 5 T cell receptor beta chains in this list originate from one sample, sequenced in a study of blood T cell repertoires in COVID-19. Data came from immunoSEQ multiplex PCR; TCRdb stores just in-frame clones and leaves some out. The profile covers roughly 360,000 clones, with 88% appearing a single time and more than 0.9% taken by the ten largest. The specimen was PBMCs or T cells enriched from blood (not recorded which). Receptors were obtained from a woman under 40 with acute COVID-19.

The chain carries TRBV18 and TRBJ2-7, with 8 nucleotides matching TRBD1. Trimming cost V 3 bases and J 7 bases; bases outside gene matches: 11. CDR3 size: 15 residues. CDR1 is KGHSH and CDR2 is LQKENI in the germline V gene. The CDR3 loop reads CASSPRDRRQGEQYF. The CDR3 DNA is TGTGCCAGCTCACCCCGGGACAGGAGACAGGGGGAGCAGTACTTC.

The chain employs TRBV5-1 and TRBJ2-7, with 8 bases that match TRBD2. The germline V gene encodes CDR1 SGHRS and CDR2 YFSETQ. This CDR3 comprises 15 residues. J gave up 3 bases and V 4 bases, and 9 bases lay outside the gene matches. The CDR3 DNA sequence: TGCGCCAGCAGCCCCGGGGGGGCGCTCTACTACGAGCAGTACTTC. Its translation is CASSPGGALYYEQYF.

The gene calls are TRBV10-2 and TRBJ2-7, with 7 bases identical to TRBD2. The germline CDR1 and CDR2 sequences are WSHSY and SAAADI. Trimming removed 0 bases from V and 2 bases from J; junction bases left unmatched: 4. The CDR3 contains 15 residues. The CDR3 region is CASSESGLGAYEQYF. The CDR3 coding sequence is TGCGCCAGCAGTGAGTCTGGACTAGGGGCCTACGAGCAGTACTTC.

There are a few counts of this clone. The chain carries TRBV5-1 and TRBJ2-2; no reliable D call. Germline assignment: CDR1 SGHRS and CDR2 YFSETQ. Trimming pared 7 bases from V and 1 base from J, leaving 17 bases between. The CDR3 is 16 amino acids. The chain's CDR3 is CASRLVAAVNTGELFF. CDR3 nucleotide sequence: TGCGCCAGCCGGTTGGTGGCGGCAGTGAACACCGGGGAGCTGTTTTTT.

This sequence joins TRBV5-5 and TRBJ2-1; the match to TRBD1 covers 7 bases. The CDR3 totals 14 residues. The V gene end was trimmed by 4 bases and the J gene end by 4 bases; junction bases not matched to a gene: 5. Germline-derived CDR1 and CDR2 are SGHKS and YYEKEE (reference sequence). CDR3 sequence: CASSPGQNYNEQFF. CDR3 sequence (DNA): TGTGCCAGCAGCCCGGGACAGAATTACAATGAGCAGTTCTTC.